The clone carrying this TCR beta chain has a handful of counts. This sample stems from a study of blood T cell repertoires in COVID-19. Only in-frame clones appear in the TCRdb table, and some are missing; sequencing was by immunoSEQ multiplex PCR. Of approximately 200,000 clones in the sample, roughly 85% were seen once. The sequenced material came from peripheral blood. The receptor's source is a man between 40 and 49 years old with acute or convalescent COVID-19.

The CDR3 reads CASSQSGQIAQWGNTIYF. CDR3 bases: TGCGCCAGCAGCCAATCGGGACAGATCGCTCAATGGGGAAACACCATATATTTT. The chain uses TRBV4-1 and TRBJ1-3; TRBD1 agrees at 7 bases. Looked up from germline, CDR1 is MGHRA and CDR2 is YSYEKL. J lost 4 bases, V lost 2 bases, and 14 bases had no gene match. The CDR3 runs to 18 residues.